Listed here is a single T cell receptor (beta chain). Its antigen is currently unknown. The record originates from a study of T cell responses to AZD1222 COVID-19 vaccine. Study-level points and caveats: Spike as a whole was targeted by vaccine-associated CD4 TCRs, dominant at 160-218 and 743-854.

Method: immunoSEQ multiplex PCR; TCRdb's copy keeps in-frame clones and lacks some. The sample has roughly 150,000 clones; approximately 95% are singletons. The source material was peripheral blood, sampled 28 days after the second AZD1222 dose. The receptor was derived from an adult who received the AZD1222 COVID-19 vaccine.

CDR3 sequence: CATSDAFGTEAFF. CDR3 in DNA: TGTGCCACCAGTGATGCCTTTGGCACTGAAGCTTTCTTT. The V and J genes are TRBV24-1 and TRBJ1-1; D is undetermined. The V gene's germline CDR1 is KGHDR and CDR2 SFDVKD. The ends were cut back, 3 bases at V and 4 bases at J, with 8 bases in the middle. The CDR3 covers 13 residues.